This T cell receptor beta chain was profiled in a study of blood T cell repertoires in COVID-19. Turning to the study itself: The United States, Italy and Spain were the sources of the acute and convalescent COVID-19 samples.

This CDR3 has 12 amino acids. The V end was cut by 4 bases, the J end by 0 bases, with 6 bases between. Germline values: CDR1 SQVTM, CDR2 ANQGSEA. Sequencing used immunoSEQ multiplex PCR; TCRdb keeps in-frame clones, though not all of them. The profile covers over 50,000 clones, with 80% to 95% appearing a single time and roughly 14% taken by the ten largest. The chain couples TRBV29-1 to TRBJ1-1; D remains unclear. The receptor's source is a human donor with active COVID-19. The donor label of this sample is uncertain. The sequenced sample was peripheral blood. The CDR3: CSVAPMNTEAFF. The CDR3 DNA is TGCAGCGTTGCCCCCATGAACACTGAAGCTTTCTTT.